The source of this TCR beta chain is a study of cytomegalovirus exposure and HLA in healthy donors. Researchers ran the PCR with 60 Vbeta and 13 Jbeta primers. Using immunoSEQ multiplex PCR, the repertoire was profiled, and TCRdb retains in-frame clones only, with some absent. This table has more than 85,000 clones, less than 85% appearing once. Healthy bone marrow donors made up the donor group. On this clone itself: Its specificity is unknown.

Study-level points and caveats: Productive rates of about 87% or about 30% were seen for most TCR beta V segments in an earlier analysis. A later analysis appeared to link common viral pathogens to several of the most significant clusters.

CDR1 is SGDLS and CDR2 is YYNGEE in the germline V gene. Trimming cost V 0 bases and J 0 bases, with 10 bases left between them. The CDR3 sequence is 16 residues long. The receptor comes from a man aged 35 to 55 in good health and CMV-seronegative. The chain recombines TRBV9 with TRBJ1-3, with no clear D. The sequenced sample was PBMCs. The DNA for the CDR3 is TGTGCCAGCAGCGTAGAAGTGCGGTACTCTGGAAACACCATATATTTT. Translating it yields CASSVEVRYSGNTIYF. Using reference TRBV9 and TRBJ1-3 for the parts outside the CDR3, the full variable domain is DSGVTQTPKHLITATGQRVTLRCSPRSGDLSVYWYQQSLDQGLQFLIQYYNGEERAKGNILERFSAQQFPDLHSELNLSSLELGDSALYFCASSVEVRYSGNTIYFGEGSWLTVV.